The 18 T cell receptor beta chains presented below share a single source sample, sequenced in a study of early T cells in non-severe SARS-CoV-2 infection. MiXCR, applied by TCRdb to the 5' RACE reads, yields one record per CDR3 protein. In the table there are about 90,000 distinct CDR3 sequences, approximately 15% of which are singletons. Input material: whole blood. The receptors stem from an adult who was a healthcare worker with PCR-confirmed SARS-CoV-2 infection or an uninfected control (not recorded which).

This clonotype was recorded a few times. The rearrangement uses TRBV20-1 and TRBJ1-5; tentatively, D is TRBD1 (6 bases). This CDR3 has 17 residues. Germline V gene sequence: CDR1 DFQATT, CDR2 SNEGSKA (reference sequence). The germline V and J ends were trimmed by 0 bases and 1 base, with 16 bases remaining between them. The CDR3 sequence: CSARDAAGDGSNQPQHF. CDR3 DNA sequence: TGCAGTGCTAGAGATGCGGCAGGGGACGGGAGCAATCAGCCCCAGCATTTT.

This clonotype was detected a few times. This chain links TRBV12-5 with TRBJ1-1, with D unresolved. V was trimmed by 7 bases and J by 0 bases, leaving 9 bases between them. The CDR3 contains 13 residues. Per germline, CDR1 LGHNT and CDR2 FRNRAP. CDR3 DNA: TGTGCTAGTGTCCGGGATCTGAACACTGAAGCTTTCTTT. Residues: CASVRDLNTEAFF.

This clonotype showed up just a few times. The CDR3 DNA follows: TGTGCCAGCAGTTCGTGGAACTTGGGGGAGGAAAGTAACTATGGCTACACCTTC. Its protein product is CASSSWNLGEESNYGYTF. V usage is TRBV6-5 and J usage is TRBJ1-2, with a possible D match to TRBD1 (5 bases). CDR1 MNHEY and CDR2 SVGAGI come from the germline V gene. This CDR3 is 18 amino acids long. V was pared by 4 bases and J by 1 base, with 22 bases between.

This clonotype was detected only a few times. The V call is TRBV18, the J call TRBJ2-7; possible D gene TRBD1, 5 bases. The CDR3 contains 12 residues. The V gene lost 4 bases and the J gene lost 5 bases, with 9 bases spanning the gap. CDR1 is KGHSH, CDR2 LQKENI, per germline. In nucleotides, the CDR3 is TGTGCCAGCTCACGGGGCCCCCACGAGCAGTACTTC. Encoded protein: CASSRGPHEQYF.

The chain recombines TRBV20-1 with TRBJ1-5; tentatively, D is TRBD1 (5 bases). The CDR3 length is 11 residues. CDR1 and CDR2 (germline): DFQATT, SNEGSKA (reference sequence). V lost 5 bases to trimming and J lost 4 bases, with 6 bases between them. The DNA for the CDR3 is TGCAGTGCTCAGGGAAATCAGCCCCAGCATTTT. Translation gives CSAQGNQPQHF.

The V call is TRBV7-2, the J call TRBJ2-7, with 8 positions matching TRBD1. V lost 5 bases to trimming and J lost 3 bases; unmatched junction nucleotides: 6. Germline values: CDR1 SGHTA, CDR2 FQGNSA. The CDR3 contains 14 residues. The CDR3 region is CASSLGQGVYEQYF. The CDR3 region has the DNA TGTGCCAGCAGCCTAGGACAGGGCGTCTACGAGCAGTACTTC. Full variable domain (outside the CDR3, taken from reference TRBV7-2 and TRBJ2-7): GAGVSQSPSNKVTEKGKDVELRCDPISGHTALYWYRQSLGQGLEFLIYFQGNSAPDKSGLPSDRFSAERTGGSVSTLTIQRTQQEDSAVYLCASSLGQGVYEQYFGPGTRLTVT.

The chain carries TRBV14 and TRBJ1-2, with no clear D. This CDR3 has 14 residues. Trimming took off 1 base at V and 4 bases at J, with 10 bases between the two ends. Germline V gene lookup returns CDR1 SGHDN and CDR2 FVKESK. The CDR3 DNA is TGTGCCAGCAGCCAAGTATTAAATATCTATGGCTACACCTTC. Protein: CASSQVLNIYGYTF.

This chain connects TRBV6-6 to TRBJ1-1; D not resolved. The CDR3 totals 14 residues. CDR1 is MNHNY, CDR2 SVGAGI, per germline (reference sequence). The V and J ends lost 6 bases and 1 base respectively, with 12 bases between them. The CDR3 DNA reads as TGTGCCAGCAGCCCATCCTATTGGAACACTGAAGCTTTCTTT. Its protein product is CASSPSYWNTEAFF.

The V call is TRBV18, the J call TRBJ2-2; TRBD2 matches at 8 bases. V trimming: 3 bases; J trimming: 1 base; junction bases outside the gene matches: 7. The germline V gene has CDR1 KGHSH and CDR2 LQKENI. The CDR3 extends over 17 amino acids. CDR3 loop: CASSPGSLAGNTGELFF. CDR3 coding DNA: TGTGCCAGCTCACCGGGGTCGCTAGCGGGGAACACCGGGGAGCTGTTTTTT. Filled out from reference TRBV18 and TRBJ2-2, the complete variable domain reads NAGVMQNPRHLVRRRGQEARLRCSPMKGHSHVYWYRQLPEEGLKFMVYLQKENIIDESGMPKERFSAEFPKEGPSILRIQQVVRGDSAAYFCASSPGSLAGNTGELFFGEGSRLTVL.

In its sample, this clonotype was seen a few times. In nucleotides, the CDR3 is TGTGCCAGCAGCTTAGGGACAGTTGGGGACCGCACAGATACGCAGTATTTT. As protein: CASSLGTVGDRTDTQYF. The V gene is TRBV11-2, the J gene TRBJ2-3, with D maybe TRBD1 (6 bases). The CDR3 has 17 amino acids. The germline V gene has CDR1 SGHAT and CDR2 FQNNGV. Deletions cut 1 base from V and 1 base from J, with 15 bases between.

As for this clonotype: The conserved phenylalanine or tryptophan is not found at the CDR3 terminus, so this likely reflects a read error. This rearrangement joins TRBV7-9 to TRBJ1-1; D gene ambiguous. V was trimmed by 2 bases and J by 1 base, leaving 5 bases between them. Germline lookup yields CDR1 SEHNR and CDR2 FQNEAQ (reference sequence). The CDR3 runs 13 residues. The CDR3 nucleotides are TGTGCCAGCAGCTTAAACAAGAACACTGAAGCTTTCTCT. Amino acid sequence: CASSLNKNTEAFS.

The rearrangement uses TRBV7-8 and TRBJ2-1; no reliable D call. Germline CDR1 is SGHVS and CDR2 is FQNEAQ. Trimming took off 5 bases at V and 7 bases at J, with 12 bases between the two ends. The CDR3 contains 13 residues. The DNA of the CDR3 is TGTGCCAGCAGCGTCCCTTTCGAGAATGAGCAGTTCTTC. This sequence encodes CASSVPFENEQFF.

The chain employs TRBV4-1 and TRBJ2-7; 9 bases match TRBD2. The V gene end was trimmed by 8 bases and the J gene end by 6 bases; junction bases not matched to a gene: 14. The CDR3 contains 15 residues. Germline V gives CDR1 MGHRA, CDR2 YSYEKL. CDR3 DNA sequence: TGCGCCAGCTCCTCCCGTAGCGGGAGTGGCACCGAGCAGTACTTC. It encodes CASSSRSGSGTEQYF.

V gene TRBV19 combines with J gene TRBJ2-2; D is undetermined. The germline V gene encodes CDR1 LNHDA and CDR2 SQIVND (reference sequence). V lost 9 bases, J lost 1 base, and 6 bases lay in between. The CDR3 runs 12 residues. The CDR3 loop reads CASTENTGELFF. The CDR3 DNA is TGTGCCAGCACAGAGAACACCGGGGAGCTGTTTTTT.

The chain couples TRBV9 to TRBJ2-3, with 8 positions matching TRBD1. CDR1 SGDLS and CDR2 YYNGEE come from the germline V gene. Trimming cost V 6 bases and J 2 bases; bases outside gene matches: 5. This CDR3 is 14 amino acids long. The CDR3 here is CASTTGDFTDTQYF. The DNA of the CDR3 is TGTGCCAGCACGACAGGGGATTTCACAGATACGCAGTATTTT. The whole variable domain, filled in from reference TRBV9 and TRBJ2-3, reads DSGVTQTPKHLITATGQRVTLRCSPRSGDLSVYWYQQSLDQGLQFLIQYYNGEERAKGNILERFSAQQFPDLHSELNLSSLELGDSALYFCASTTGDFTDTQYFGPGTRLTVL.

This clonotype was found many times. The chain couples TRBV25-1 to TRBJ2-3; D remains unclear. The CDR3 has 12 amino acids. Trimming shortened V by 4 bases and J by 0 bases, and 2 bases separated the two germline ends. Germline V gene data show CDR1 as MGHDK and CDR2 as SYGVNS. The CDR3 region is CASSASTDTQYF. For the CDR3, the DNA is TGTGCCAGCAGTGCTAGCACAGATACGCAGTATTTT.

The DNA of the CDR3 is TGTGCCAGCAGCTCCTTCAGTGGGAATGAGCAGTTCTTC. Amino acid sequence: CASSSFSGNEQFF. The V and J genes are TRBV7-3 and TRBJ2-1; D remains ambiguous. Germline lookup yields CDR1 SGHTA and CDR2 FQGTGA. The CDR3 has 13 residues. V was trimmed by 4 bases and J by 7 bases, leaving 11 bases between them.

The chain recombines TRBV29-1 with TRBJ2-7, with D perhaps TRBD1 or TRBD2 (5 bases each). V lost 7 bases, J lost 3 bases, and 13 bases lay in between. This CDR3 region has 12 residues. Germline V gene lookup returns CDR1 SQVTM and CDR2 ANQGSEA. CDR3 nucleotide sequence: TGCAGCGCTACCGGGGACGGCTACGAGCAGTACTTC. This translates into CSATGDGYEQYF.